The following is a T cell receptor (beta chain) sequence with its context. Losses at the gene ends were 4 bases for V and 3 bases for J; bases not matched to a gene: 6. Germline V gene sequence: CDR1 SGHDT, CDR2 YYEEEE. CDR3 length: 16 residues. The sample comes from a study of shared clonotypes between healthy human individuals. The table came from immunoSEQ multiplex PCR; TCRdb's copy has only in-frame clones and leaves some out. The table shows some 2,400,000 clones, with 90% to 96% occurring only once. The chain combines TRBV5-6 with TRBJ1-6; 8 positions match TRBD1. This clonotype was obtained from a man between 18 and 29 years old in good health. Specimen: naive CD4+ T cells sorted from blood. The subset here: CD45RA+ positively selected. Here the CDR3 reads CASSRDRGGYNSPLHF. The CDR3 DNA reads TGTGCCAGCAGCCGTGACAGGGGCGGCTATAATTCACCCCTCCACTTT.